The TCR beta chain under discussion was sequenced for a study of cytomegalovirus exposure and HLA in healthy donors. The V and J ends lost 0 bases and 1 base, in that order; junction bases with no gene match: 4. CDR3 length: 16 residues. CDR1 is SGHRS, CDR2 YFSETQ, per germline. PCR involved 60 Vbeta and 13 Jbeta primers. Assay used: immunoSEQ multiplex PCR; TCRdb lists only in-frame clones, some missing. Of hundreds of thousands of clones listed, about 79% are singletons. Study-wide results and limits: On later analysis, the bulk of CMV-associated TCR beta chains appeared to be HLA-restricted. Per a prior analysis, the majority of TCR beta V segments were productive roughly 90% or roughly 30% of the time. Using the classifier, cytomegalovirus status was reportedly diagnosed with high specificity and sensitivity. What a later analysis showed was that several of the most significant clusters appeared linked to common viral pathogens.

A note on this clone: Its target is not known.

Material for sequencing was PBMCs. The gene calls are TRBV5-1 and TRBJ1-5; 7 bases agree with TRBD1. This sequence was found in a male donor in good health and CMV-seronegative. The CDR3 spells CASSLVAGGSNQPQHF. CDR3 coding DNA: TGCGCCAGCAGCTTGGTGGCAGGGGGGAGCAATCAGCCCCAGCATTTT.